Listed here is a single TCR beta chain. Other DNA sequences in this sample translate to the same CDR3. In the study's own analysis: It was from reference gene primer amplification that nucleated cell counts were estimated. Repertoires were generated with immunoSEQ multiplex PCR, while TCRdb's copy carries only in-frame clones and drops some. V and J calls plus clone size are reproduced from that table; the DNA served to infer D and trimming. The table lists some 520,000 clones, 85% to 90% of them singletons. The data belong to a study of blood T cell repertoires in COVID-19. As for the study in general: Researchers got acute and convalescent COVID-19 samples from the United States, Italy and Spain. The analysed material was cDNA or gDNA that came from T cells, B-cell-depleted T cells, or PBMCs.

The Seattle patients, enrolled during active infection, were followed longitudinally. The J segment lost 0 bases and the V segment lost 7 bases, leaving 2 bases of the junction unmatched. The CDR3 runs to 13 residues. Germline CDR1 SQVTM, CDR2 ANQGSEA. Sample: peripheral blood. V gene TRBV29-1 combines with J gene TRBJ2-2; TRBD1 matches 7 bases. This receptor was taken from a man younger than 30 with COVID-19, enrolled during active disease. CDR3: CSAGQTNTGELFF. The CDR3 DNA reads TGCAGCGCGGGACAGACGAACACCGGGGAGCTGTTTTTT.